This is a list of T cell receptor beta chains from one sample in a study of cytomegalovirus exposure and HLA in healthy donors. The repertoire was sequenced with immunoSEQ multiplex PCR; TCRdb's copy has only in-frame clones and lacks some. Of 140,000 to 150,000 clones in the sample, more than 75% are singletons; the top ten hold around 2.9%. Input material: PBMCs. These receptors originate from a female donor in good health and CMV-seronegative. CDR3s include the opening cysteine and the closing phenylalanine or tryptophan. Each record gives: D gene, V gene, clone size, J gene, CDR3 protein, CDR3 DNA. A D gene is named only where the DNA matches it firmly. Expanded clones are given a class, and other clones once, few, many or no size at all.

d_call: NA
v_call: TRBV5-5
clone_size: NA
j_call: TRBJ1-2
cdr3_aa: CASSLGRGYGYTF
cdr3_nt: TGTGCCAGCAGCTTGGGCAGGGGTTATGGCTACACCTTC

d_call: NA
v_call: TRBV4-1
clone_size: NA
j_call: TRBJ1-1
cdr3_aa: CASSQDPAGICEAFF
cdr3_nt: TGCGCCAGCAGCCAAGATCCGGCAGGTATTTGTGAAGCTTTCTTT

d_call: TRBD1
v_call: TRBV7-6
clone_size: NA
j_call: TRBJ1-5
cdr3_aa: CASSPGTVGQPQHF
cdr3_nt: TGTGCCAGCAGCCCCGGGACAGTAGGGCAGCCCCAGCATTTT

d_call: TRBD1
v_call: TRBV5-4
clone_size: once
j_call: TRBJ1-2
cdr3_aa: CASSRDRVNYDYTF
cdr3_nt: TGTGCCAGCAGCCGTGACAGGGTAAACTATGACTACACCTTC

d_call: TRBD2
v_call: TRBV28
clone_size: NA
j_call: TRBJ2-5
cdr3_aa: CASSYQAGSGGETQYF
cdr3_nt: TGTGCCAGCAGTTATCAAGCGGGGAGTGGAGGAGAGACCCAGTACTTC

d_call: TRBD2
v_call: TRBV6-5
clone_size: NA
j_call: TRBJ2-3
cdr3_aa: CASSHPGTSTYF
cdr3_nt: TGTGCCAGCAGTCACCCCGGGACTAGTACATATTTT

d_call: TRBD2
v_call: TRBV5-1
clone_size: NA
j_call: TRBJ2-5
cdr3_aa: CASSSPGLGKETQYF
cdr3_nt: TGCGCCAGCAGTTCGCCGGGACTAGGGAAAGAGACCCAGTACTTC

d_call: NA
v_call: TRBV27
clone_size: NA
j_call: TRBJ2-3
cdr3_aa: CASSLGATDTQYF
cdr3_nt: TGTGCCAGCAGTTTGGGAGCAACAGATACGCAGTATTTT

d_call: TRBD1
v_call: TRBV19
clone_size: NA
j_call: TRBJ1-1
cdr3_aa: CASSTRQGRGTEAFF
cdr3_nt: TGTGCCAGTAGTACACGACAGGGTCGGGGCACTGAAGCTTTCTTT

d_call: NA
v_call: TRBV28
clone_size: NA
j_call: TRBJ2-2
cdr3_aa: CASSLYGPANTGELFF
cdr3_nt: TGTGCCAGCAGTTTGTATGGCCCCGCGAACACCGGGGAGCTGTTTTTT

d_call: TRBD2
v_call: TRBV7-9
clone_size: NA
j_call: TRBJ2-7
cdr3_aa: CASSHPGTSGYEQYF
cdr3_nt: TGTGCCAGCAGCCACCCCGGGACTAGCGGTTACGAGCAGTACTTC

d_call: TRBD1
v_call: TRBV13
clone_size: once
j_call: TRBJ1-3
cdr3_aa: CASSLRTGENTIYF
cdr3_nt: TGTGCCAGCAGCCTCCGGACAGGGGAGAACACCATATATTTT

d_call: NA
v_call: TRBV10-3
clone_size: NA
j_call: TRBJ1-3
cdr3_aa: CAISESSAGVLGNTIYF
cdr3_nt: TGTGCCATCAGTGAGTCGAGTGCAGGGGTTCTTGGAAACACCATATATTTT

d_call: NA
v_call: TRBV6-1
clone_size: few
j_call: TRBJ2-2
cdr3_aa: CASSSGAQGGELFF
cdr3_nt: TGTGCCAGCAGTTCAGGGGCGCAGGGCGGGGAGCTGTTTTTT

d_call: NA
v_call: TRBV6-5
clone_size: few
j_call: TRBJ2-7
cdr3_aa: CASSFAYEQYF
cdr3_nt: TGTGCCAGCAGTTTCGCCTACGAGCAGTACTTC

d_call: TRBD2
v_call: TRBV7-2
clone_size: NA
j_call: TRBJ2-1
cdr3_aa: CASSLVRGENNEQFF
cdr3_nt: TGTGCCAGCAGCTTAGTGCGGGGGGAGAACAATGAGCAGTTCTTC

d_call: NA
v_call: TRBV28
clone_size: NA
j_call: TRBJ2-2
cdr3_aa: CASGGGLGVETGELFF
cdr3_nt: TGTGCCAGCGGGGGGGGGCTTGGGGTGGAAACCGGGGAGCTGTTTTTT

d_call: NA
v_call: TRBV5-4
clone_size: few
j_call: TRBJ2-1
cdr3_aa: CASSLGVDKSGNEQFF
cdr3_nt: TGTGCCAGCAGCTTGGGAGTGGACAAATCTGGGAATGAGCAGTTCTTC

d_call: NA
v_call: TRBV19
clone_size: few
j_call: TRBJ2-2
cdr3_aa: CASSIRGTGELFF
cdr3_nt: TGTGCCAGTAGTATAAGGGGAACCGGGGAGCTGTTTTTT

d_call: NA
v_call: TRBV28
clone_size: NA
j_call: TRBJ1-2
cdr3_aa: CASSIGGVNGYTF
cdr3_nt: TGTGCCAGCAGTATCGGGGGGGTAAATGGCTACACCTTC

d_call: NA
v_call: TRBV6-4
clone_size: NA
j_call: TRBJ2-2
cdr3_aa: CASRQGVNTGELFF
cdr3_nt: TGTGCCAGCAGACAGGGAGTAAACACCGGGGAGCTGTTTTTT

d_call: NA
v_call: TRBV7-6
clone_size: NA
j_call: TRBJ1-3
cdr3_aa: CASSPTPLGWGAGNTIYF
cdr3_nt: TGTGCCAGCAGCCCCACGCCCCTGGGCTGGGGAGCTGGAAACACCATATATTTT

d_call: TRBD2
v_call: TRBV19
clone_size: NA
j_call: TRBJ2-3
cdr3_aa: CASSLLAASTDTQYF
cdr3_nt: TGTGCCAGTAGTCTACTAGCGGCCAGCACAGATACGCAGTATTTT

d_call: NA
v_call: TRBV7-2
clone_size: NA
j_call: TRBJ2-3
cdr3_aa: CASSHGLLTDTQYF
cdr3_nt: TGTGCCAGCAGCCATGGACTCCTCACAGATACGCAGTATTTT

d_call: TRBD2
v_call: TRBV2
clone_size: NA
j_call: TRBJ2-5
cdr3_aa: CASDRGGPQETQYF
cdr3_nt: TGTGCCAGCGATCGCGGGGGGCCCCAAGAGACCCAGTACTTC

d_call: NA
v_call: TRBV28
clone_size: NA
j_call: TRBJ1-1
cdr3_aa: CASTLGAGWNTEAFF
cdr3_nt: TGTGCCAGCACCTTAGGGGCAGGGTGGAACACTGAAGCTTTCTTT

d_call: TRBD2
v_call: TRBV30
clone_size: NA
j_call: TRBJ2-1
cdr3_aa: CAWEYPTSGGAGEQFF
cdr3_nt: TGTGCCTGGGAATACCCGACTAGCGGGGGGGCGGGTGAGCAGTTCTTC

d_call: TRBD1
v_call: TRBV30
clone_size: NA
j_call: TRBJ1-1
cdr3_aa: CAWTKGAARNTEAFF
cdr3_nt: TGTGCCTGGACCAAGGGGGCTGCTCGGAACACTGAAGCTTTCTTT

d_call: TRBD2
v_call: TRBV7-9
clone_size: NA
j_call: TRBJ2-2
cdr3_aa: CASSHRLAGANTGELFF
cdr3_nt: TGTGCCAGCAGCCATCGACTAGCGGGCGCCAACACCGGGGAGCTGTTTTTT

d_call: NA
v_call: TRBV27
clone_size: NA
j_call: TRBJ2-5
cdr3_aa: CASSLHRGQQLINF
cdr3_nt: TGTGCCAGCAGTTTACATAGAGGACAGCAACTTATCAACTTC

d_call: TRBD2
v_call: TRBV29-1
clone_size: NA
j_call: TRBJ2-2
cdr3_aa: CSVGGSGSWNTGELFF
cdr3_nt: TGCAGCGTTGGAGGTAGCGGGAGCTGGAACACCGGGGAGCTGTTTTTT

d_call: NA
v_call: TRBV5-1
clone_size: NA
j_call: TRBJ2-7
cdr3_aa: CASSLAVGAGEQYF
cdr3_nt: TGCGCCAGCAGCTTGGCCGTGGGAGCAGGTGAGCAGTACTTC

d_call: NA
v_call: TRBV9
clone_size: NA
j_call: TRBJ1-1
cdr3_aa: CASSLLGLPNTEAFF
cdr3_nt: TGTGCCAGCAGCTTACTAGGACTGCCGAACACTGAAGCTTTCTTT

d_call: NA
v_call: TRBV5-6
clone_size: few
j_call: TRBJ2-3
cdr3_aa: CASSLVEIRTDTQYF
cdr3_nt: TGTGCCAGCAGCTTGGTAGAGATACGCACAGATACGCAGTATTTT

d_call: NA
v_call: TRBV2
clone_size: NA
j_call: TRBJ2-7
cdr3_aa: CASRRLRDSSYEQYF
cdr3_nt: TGTGCCAGCAGACGCCTGCGGGACAGCTCCTACGAGCAGTACTTC

d_call: TRBD1
v_call: TRBV7-9
clone_size: NA
j_call: TRBJ2-7
cdr3_aa: CASSPRTGGTYEQYF
cdr3_nt: TGTGCCAGCAGCCCAAGGACAGGGGGGACCTACGAGCAGTACTTC

d_call: NA
v_call: TRBV5-1
clone_size: NA
j_call: TRBJ2-7
cdr3_aa: CASSENTGSALYEQYF
cdr3_nt: TGCGCCAGCAGCGAAAACACAGGGAGCGCGCTCTACGAGCAGTACTTC